Included here is one TCR beta chain sequence, with context. Sequenced material consisted of expressed TCRB transcripts (all of the isolated RNA was reverse transcribed). An average around 3.3 million reads came from naive, central memory and regulatory T cell samples. Produced via immunoSEQ multiplex PCR; TCRdb's table is partial and in-frame only. The top ten hold about 0.05% of the sample, which has 240,000 or so clones, roughly two thirds seen once. The V gene's germline CDR1 is GTSNPN and CDR2 SVGIG (reference sequence). The CDR3 runs to 12 residues. Trimming took 5 bases from V and 19 from J, leaving 21 bases between them. These data belong to a study of beta chain features in type 1 diabetes.

The chain recombines TRBV30 with TRBJ1-6; possibly TRBD1 for D (6 bases). The sequence was collected from a man aged 25 to 45 in good health. Sequencing used naive CD4+ T cells from blood. CDR3 DNA sequence: TGTGCCTGGGATTCCTCGGGACACCCCTTTCACTTT. Translation: CAWDSSGHPFHF.